One sample yielded the 26 T cell receptor beta chains listed below, sequenced in a study of T cells in Graves' hyperthyroidism and ophthalmopathy. Amplified regions were TCR beta CDR3 sequences from RNA transcripts. HTBI primers were employed in a first-round RT-PCR of the TCR CDR3. TCRdb re-called the multiplex PCR reads with MiXCR, one entry per CDR3 protein. The profile shows roughly 420,000 distinct CDR3 sequences, roughly 13% of them singletons. The sequenced material came from blood. The receptors were sampled from a woman between 18 and 29 years old with Graves' hyperthyroidism.

At least ten counts were recorded for this clonotype. The genes are TRBV2 and TRBJ2-1, with 11 bases matching TRBD2. This CDR3 has 15 residues. Unmatched junction bases numbered 5, after V lost 7 bases and J lost 3 bases. The germline CDR1 and CDR2 sequences are SNHLY and FYNNEI. This chain's CDR3 is CASIIGTSGYNEQFF. The CDR3 DNA is TGTGCCAGCATTATAGGGACTAGCGGCTACAATGAGCAGTTCTTC.

This clonotype showed up many times. This chain connects TRBV13 to TRBJ2-1; a possible D gene is TRBD2 (5 bases). The CDR3 runs to 13 residues. The germline gives CDR1 PRHDT, CDR2 FYEKMQ (reference sequence). Trimming cost V 5 bases and J 0 bases, with 5 bases left between them. The CDR3 nucleotides read TGTGCCAGCAGCGGGAGCTCCTACAATGAGCAGTTCTTC. Protein product: CASSGSSYNEQFF.

This clonotype was seen at least ten times. The chain has TRBV3-1 and TRBJ2-7; a weak D match, TRBD1 (6 bases). Germline CDR1 LGHDT, CDR2 YNNKEL (reference sequence). V dropped 4 bases and J dropped 0 bases, with 16 bases sitting between them. The CDR3 has 16 amino acids. As DNA, the CDR3 is TGTGCCAGCAGCCCCCGGGACACGATAAGCTCCTACGAGCAGTACTTC. Its protein is CASSPRDTISSYEQYF.

There are many counts of this clonotype. The V call is TRBV7-2, the J call TRBJ2-1, with 8 nucleotides matching TRBD2. Unmatched junction bases numbered 8, after V lost 6 bases and J lost 4 bases. The CDR3 has 15 amino acids. From germline, CDR1 is SGHTA and CDR2 FQGNSA. CDR3 sequence reads: CASRRGVAGYNEQFF. The CDR3 nucleotides are TGTGCCAGCAGGCGCGGGGTAGCGGGATACAATGAGCAGTTCTTC.

V is TRBV29-1 and J is TRBJ1-2, with D possibly TRBD1 on 6 matching bases. The CDR3 length is 10 residues. CDR1 SQVTM and CDR2 ANQGSEA come from the germline V gene. Trimming cost V 6 bases and J 8 bases, with 10 bases left between them. CDR3: CSVGGRGYTF. The CDR3, as DNA: TGCAGCGTGGGGGGCCGGGGCTACACCTTC.

This clonotype was seen ten or more times. The rearrangement uses TRBV3-1 and TRBJ2-2, with D tentatively TRBD1 or TRBD2 (6 bases each). Trimming stripped 0 bases from V and 0 bases from J, with 11 bases between. The V gene's germline CDR1 is LGHDT and CDR2 YNNKEL (reference sequence). The CDR3 covers 17 residues. CDR3 amino acids: CASSQDWGAANTGELFF. The CDR3 nucleotides are TGTGCCAGCAGCCAAGACTGGGGGGCCGCGAACACCGGGGAGCTGTTTTTT.

This clonotype was seen at least ten times. J is TRBJ1-2 and V is TRBV6-1, with 10 bases aligning to TRBD1. Losses at the gene ends were 8 bases for V and 4 bases for J; bases not matched to a gene: 7. From germline, CDR1 is MNHNS and CDR2 SASEGT. This CDR3 comprises 14 residues. In DNA, the CDR3 is TGTGCCAGCTCACCGGGACAGGGGAGCTATGGCTACACCTTC. It specifies CASSPGQGSYGYTF.

This chain uses TRBV4-1 with TRBJ1-4, with 11 bases that match TRBD1. CDR3 size: 18 residues. Looked up from germline, CDR1 is MGHRA and CDR2 is YSYEKL. V trimming: 3 bases; J trimming: 0 bases; junction bases outside the gene matches: 6. The CDR3 sequence is CASSHPGQGAATNEKLFF. The CDR3 DNA sequence: TGCGCCAGCAGCCACCCCGGACAGGGGGCCGCAACTAATGAAAAACTGTTTTTT.

The CDR3 nucleotides read TGTGCCAGTAGTTTACAGGTGAGCTCCTACAATGAGCAGTTCTTC. Its protein product is CASSLQVSSYNEQFF. J is TRBJ2-1 and V is TRBV19; maybe TRBD1 (5 bases). Per germline, CDR1 LNHDA and CDR2 SQIVND (reference sequence). The CDR3 has 15 residues. V dropped 5 bases and J dropped 0 bases, with 11 bases sitting between them.

This clonotype was counted only a few times. The rearrangement joins TRBV12-3 or TRBV12-4 to TRBJ2-1, with 7 bases aligning to TRBD2. This CDR3 has 14 residues. The ends lost 10 bases at V and 6 bases at J; junction bases unmatched: 12. This CDR3 is CAIKTGTTSNEQFF. The CDR3 DNA reads as TGTGCCATCAAAACCGGGACTACATCCAATGAGCAGTTCTTC.

Many counts were recorded for this clonotype. The rearrangement uses TRBV28 and TRBJ1-5, with no clear D. Germline V lookup: CDR1 MDHEN, CDR2 SYDVKM. V was cut by 3 bases and J by 0 bases, with 9 bases left in between. This CDR3 region has 15 residues. The CDR3 region has the DNA TGTGCCAGCAGTTTTAGTGGTAATAGCAATCAGCCCCAGCATTTT. It is translated as CASSFSGNSNQPQHF.

This clonotype was observed at least ten times. This chain connects TRBV3-1 to TRBJ1-2; D might be TRBD1 (6 bases). CDR1 and CDR2 from the germline V gene are LGHDT and YNNKEL (reference sequence). V gave up 3 bases and J gave up 5 bases, with 13 bases separating them. The CDR3 consists of 14 residues. The CDR3 reads CASSHEDSRYGYTF. The CDR3 region has the DNA TGTGCCAGCAGCCACGAGGACAGTAGATATGGCTACACCTTC.

About this clonotype: A much larger clone differs by one base, so this may be a read error. V is TRBV28 and J is TRBJ1-1, with 9 bases fitting TRBD1. CDR1 is MDHEN and CDR2 is SYDVKM in the germline V gene. CDR3 length: 16 amino acids. The CDR3 spells CASSFSPGQGVTEASF. The CDR3 nucleotides are TGTGCCAGCAGTTTCAGCCCGGGACAGGGTGTCACTGAAGCTTCCTTT.

At least ten counts were recorded for this clonotype. This chain uses TRBV29-1 with TRBJ2-1, with D possibly being TRBD2 (6 bases). CDR3 length equals 14 residues. Germline loops: CDR1 SQVTM, CDR2 ANQGSEA. The germline V and J ends were trimmed by 8 bases and 2 bases, with 16 bases remaining between them. The CDR3 protein is CSHGRTAAYNEQFF. CDR3 DNA sequence: TGCAGCCATGGGAGGACTGCGGCCTACAATGAGCAGTTCTTC.

This clonotype was seen ten or more times. The CDR3 sequence: CASSLIGGGGEAFF. As DNA, the CDR3 is TGTGCCAGCAGCTTAATTGGGGGCGGGGGTGAAGCTTTCTTT. This sequence joins TRBV7-3 and TRBJ1-1; D might be TRBD1 (6 bases). With 1 base removed from V and 7 bases from J, the gap between germline ends came to 13 bases. The germline V gene encodes CDR1 SGHTA and CDR2 FQGTGA. CDR3 size: 14 residues. Together with reference TRBV7-3 and TRBJ1-1, the CDR3 gives the full variable domain: GAGVSQTPSNKVTEKGKYVELRCDPISGHTALYWYRQSLGQGPEFLIYFQGTGAADDSGLPNDRFFAVRPEGSVSTLKIQRTERGDSAVYLCASSLIGGGGEAFFGQGTRLTVV.

In its sample, this clonotype was seen many times. J is TRBJ1-4 and V is TRBV29-1; 7 bases map to TRBD1. Germline V gene data show CDR1 as SQVTM and CDR2 as ANQGSEA. The ends lost 7 bases at V and 8 bases at J; junction bases unmatched: 4. CDR3 size: 11 residues. The CDR3 protein is CSGGGEEKLFF. In nucleotides, the CDR3 is TGCAGCGGAGGGGGCGAGGAAAAACTGTTTTTT.

This clonotype has a count of ten or more. The chain recombines TRBV5-5 with TRBJ2-5; 10 bases are a match to TRBD2. The length of the CDR3 is 15 residues. V lost 0 bases and J lost 5; bases outside the gene matches: 4. Germline V gives CDR1 SGHKS, CDR2 YYEKEE (reference sequence). DNA for the CDR3: TGTGCCAGCAGCTTGGTTCTAGCGGGAGAGGAGACCCAGTACTTC. This sequence encodes CASSLVLAGEETQYF.

The chain links TRBV7-9 to TRBJ2-7; 12 nucleotides align to TRBD1. V lost 4 bases, J lost 4 bases, and 5 bases stayed unmatched. The CDR3 length is 15 residues. Germline CDR1 is SEHNR and CDR2 is FQNEAQ (reference sequence). CDR3 sequence: CASSSRDRGPYEQYF. CDR3 bases: TGTGCCAGCAGCTCAAGGGACAGGGGGCCGTACGAGCAGTACTTC.

CDR3 sequence reads: CASSLEPGANVLTF. The CDR3 DNA reads TGCGCCAGCAGCTTGGAACCCGGGGCCAACGTCCTGACTTTC. The genes are TRBV5-1 and TRBJ2-6; no clear D. CDR1 is SGHRS and CDR2 is YFSETQ in the germline V gene. Trimming removed 0 bases from V and 4 bases from J, with 5 bases in between. This CDR3 is 14 amino acids long.

In this sample, this clonotype turned up many times. This chain links TRBV20-1 with TRBJ2-5; 7 positions match TRBD1. CDR3 length: 15 residues. Germline CDR1 is DFQATT and CDR2 is SNEGSKA (reference sequence). Trimming cost V 7 bases and J 0 bases; bases outside gene matches: 11. The CDR3 region is CSVHSGTDNQETQYF. The CDR3, as DNA: TGCAGTGTTCATTCCGGGACAGATAACCAAGAGACCCAGTACTTC.

V is TRBV7-9 and J is TRBJ2-7; 8 bases agree with TRBD2. The CDR3 contains 14 residues. In germline, CDR1 is SEHNR, CDR2 FQNEAQ (reference sequence). Germline trimming cut 5 bases from V and 1 base from J; bases unmatched to any gene: 4. The CDR3 DNA follows: TGTGCCAGCAGCCGGCCGGGAGGGTCCTACGAGCAGTACTTC. This codes for CASSRPGGSYEQYF.

The V gene is TRBV10-3, the J gene TRBJ1-6; weak D call: TRBD1 (5 bases). The CDR3 has 13 amino acids. Trimming removed 4 bases from V and 7 bases from J, with 8 bases in between. Germline V CDR1 and CDR2: ENHRY, SYGVKD. Written as DNA, the CDR3 is TGTGCCATCAGTGGCAGGGAGAATTCACCCCTCCACTTT. Its protein product is CAISGRENSPLHF.

Many counts were recorded for this clonotype. The CDR3 DNA sequence: TGTGCCAGCAGTTACTCGGCTGGGGCGCATAATGAGCAGTTCTTC. Translating gives CASSYSAGAHNEQFF. V is TRBV6-6 and J is TRBJ2-1; perhaps TRBD1 as D (5 bases). In germline, CDR1 is MNHNY, CDR2 SVGAGI (reference sequence). V lost 0 bases, J lost 7 bases, and 13 bases lay in between. This CDR3 spans 15 amino acids.

CDR3 coding DNA: TGTGCCAGCAGTGTGGGACAGGGTGATGAGCAGTTCTTC. This encodes CASSVGQGDEQFF. The chain recombines TRBV28 with TRBJ2-1, with 9 bases matching TRBD1. The CDR3 is made up of 13 amino acids. The germline V gene encodes CDR1 MDHEN and CDR2 SYDVKM. J was trimmed by 8 bases and V by 5 bases; bases with no gene match: 4.

CDR3 protein: CAWSATPFWELFF. Written as DNA, the CDR3 is TGTGCCTGGAGTGCGACTCCTTTCTGGGAGCTGTTTTTT. The gene calls are TRBV30 and TRBJ2-2; no clear D gene. With 1 base removed from V and 9 bases from J, the gap between germline ends came to 12 bases. CDR1 is GTSNPN, CDR2 SVGIG, per germline (reference sequence). The CDR3 covers 13 residues.

This rearrangement joins TRBV10-2 to TRBJ2-1, with TRBD1 matching over 8 bases. Near its end, the DNA agrees better with TRBJ2-7, so the J call may be wrong. The CDR3 totals 15 residues. Looked up from germline, CDR1 is WSHSY and CDR2 is SAAADI. CDR3 nucleotides: TGCGCCAGCAGTGAGTTCGGACAGGGCTACAATGAGCAGTACTTC. Translating gives CASSEFGQGYNEQYF.